The 21 T cell receptor beta chains presented below share a single source sample, sequenced in a study of blood T cells in healthy people across ages. Through a sample-barcoded 5' primer and a J-beta primer mix, a second PCR was run for roughly 7 to 12 cycles. TCRdb called the 5' RACE reads again in MiXCR, with one record for every CDR3 protein. The table lists some 800,000 distinct CDR3 sequences, under 45% of them singletons. The source material was blood. Every receptor here comes from a man aged 55 to 70 in good health.

The chain is built from TRBV18 and TRBJ2-7; D call uncertain. V shed 5 bases and J shed 7 bases, with 15 bases lying between them. Germline values: CDR1 KGHSH, CDR2 LQKENI. This CDR3 contains 13 residues. The CDR3 nucleotides read TGTGCCAGCTCATCGGACGGATTCGGGGAGCAGTACTTC. Translating gives CASSSDGFGEQYF.

This chain uses TRBV20-1 with TRBJ1-1; maybe TRBD1 (6 bases). There are 15 residues in the CDR3. Germline assignment: CDR1 DFQATT and CDR2 SNEGSKA (reference sequence). V lost 3 bases to trimming and J lost 6 bases, with 20 bases between them. As DNA, the CDR3 is TGCAGTGCTAGGAGGGACGGGACACCTACCGCTGAAGCTTTCTTT. As protein: CSARRDGTPTAEAFF.

This clonotype was seen once. The V gene is TRBV18, the J gene TRBJ2-5; TRBD1 is a possible D gene (6 bases). Germline loops: CDR1 KGHSH, CDR2 LQKENI. V lost 6 bases, J lost 0 bases, and 8 bases lay in between. CDR3 length equals 13 residues. CDR3 nucleotide sequence: TGTGCCAGCTCGGACAGCTACCAAGAGACCCAGTACTTC. Translation: CASSDSYQETQYF.

The gene calls are TRBV12-3 or TRBV12-4 and TRBJ2-5; the D is unclear. The assigned J gene may be wrong: the sequence end matches TRBJ2-7 better. CDR3 size: 15 residues. The CDR3 sequence: CASSLASGNRYEQYF. The CDR3, as DNA: TGTGCCAGCAGTTTAGCATCTGGGAATAGATACGAGCAGTACTTC.

This clonotype was seen more than once but under ten times. The V call is TRBV6-1, the J call TRBJ2-1; D is unresolved. V was shortened by 1 base and J by 11 bases, with 12 bases between the two germline ends. CDR1 MNHNS and CDR2 SASEGT come from the germline V gene. This CDR3 is built from 13 residues. The CDR3 protein is CASSEVGTLKQFF. The CDR3 nucleotides are TGTGCCAGCAGTGAAGTAGGTACCCTGAAGCAGTTCTTC.

The V and J genes are TRBV20-1 and TRBJ2-1; 12 bases line up with TRBD2. CDR3 length: 15 amino acids. From germline, CDR1 is DFQATT and CDR2 SNEGSKA (reference sequence). With 2 bases clipped from V and 7 bases from J, the junction kept 6 bases outside the gene matches. CDR3 DNA: TGCAGTGCTAGACTAACTAGCGGGGGGCAAAATGAGCAGTTCTTC. Translating it yields CSARLTSGGQNEQFF.

The CDR3 coding sequence is TGTGCCAGCAGTTTAAGGGGGGTTAGGGGGAGTGGGGCCAACGTCCTGACTTTC. It translates to CASSLRGVRGSGANVLTF. This chain joins TRBV28 and TRBJ2-6; either TRBD1 or TRBD2 may supply D (6 bases each). V gave up 2 bases and J gave up 3 bases, with 17 bases separating them. In germline, CDR1 is MDHEN, CDR2 SYDVKM. The CDR3 loop spans 18 amino acids.

The chain recombines TRBV20-1 with TRBJ1-2; perhaps TRBD1 as D (5 bases). The CDR3 is made up of 12 amino acids. Germline values: CDR1 DFQATT, CDR2 SNEGSKA (reference sequence). Trimming left V 5 bases short and J 4 bases short, with 11 bases between. The CDR3 nucleotides read TGCAGTGCTGGAGTGGACACCTATGGCTACACCTTC. Protein sequence: CSAGVDTYGYTF.

This clonotype has a single count. V and J are TRBV11-2 and TRBJ2-2; perhaps TRBD1 as D (6 bases). This CDR3 is 15 amino acids long. CDR1 is SGHAT, CDR2 FQNNGV, per germline. V was shortened by 1 base and J by 4 bases, with 10 bases between the two germline ends. DNA for the CDR3: TGTGCCAGCAGCTTAGTTGGACAGTCCACCGGGGAGCTGTTTTTT. Its translation is CASSLVGQSTGELFF.

The J gene is TRBJ2-1, the V gene TRBV11-2; 8 bases align to TRBD2. V dropped 0 bases and J dropped 2; count of bases not matched to a gene: 6. The CDR3 runs 17 residues. Germline V CDR1 and CDR2: SGHAT, FQNNGV. The CDR3, as DNA: TGTGCCAGCAGCTTAGATTTGGGGCGGGGGGCCTACAATGAGCAGTTCTTC. Encoded protein: CASSLDLGRGAYNEQFF.

This clonotype was detected only once. The chain joins TRBV5-1 to TRBJ1-5; possibly TRBD1 for D (5 bases). The V gene lost 5 bases and the J gene lost 2 bases, with 14 bases spanning the gap. The CDR3 runs to 15 residues. CDR1 and CDR2 (germline): SGHRS, YFSETQ. The DNA of the CDR3 is TGCGCCAGCAGTTTTGCAGGGTTGGGCAATCAGCCCCAGCATTTT. This translates into CASSFAGLGNQPQHF.

The J gene is TRBJ2-1, the V gene TRBV5-1, with a possible D match to TRBD1 (8 bases). The DNA end is more similar to TRBJ2-7, so the J call may be wrong. This CDR3 is built from 14 residues. The germline CDR1 and CDR2 sequences are SGHRS and YFSETQ. The chain's CDR3 is CASSCGDRGGEQYF. CDR3 DNA: TGCGCCAGCAGCTGCGGAGACAGGGGAGGGGAGCAGTACTTC.

This clonotype was detected a few times. V gene TRBV7-9 combines with J gene TRBJ1-4; D gene unclear. The germline V gene has CDR1 SEHNR and CDR2 FQNEAQ (reference sequence). The CDR3 totals 15 residues. The germline V and J ends were trimmed by 1 base and 8 bases, with 14 bases remaining between them. The CDR3 DNA is TGTGCCAGCAGCTTAGTCCGGTTGGGTGTCGAAAAACTGTTTTTT. It specifies CASSLVRLGVEKLFF. Full variable domain (outside the CDR3, taken from reference TRBV7-9 and TRBJ1-4): DTGVSQNPRHKITKRGQNVTFRCDPISEHNRLYWYRQTLGQGPEFLTYFQNEAQLEKSRLLSDRFSAERPKGSFSTLEIQRTEQGDSAMYLCASSLVRLGVEKLFFGSGTQLSVL.

This chain links TRBV28 with TRBJ1-5; no reliable D call. Germline CDR1 is MDHEN and CDR2 is SYDVKM. V lost 5 bases and J 5 bases, leaving 16 bases between the germline ends. The CDR3 has 15 residues. CDR3 in DNA: TGTGCCAGCAGTGGAGCTGCACAGAACCATCAGCCCCAGCATTTT. It translates to CASSGAAQNHQPQHF.

This clonotype was counted between two and nine times. With a much larger clone just one base away, this may be a read error. The CDR3 DNA reads as TGTGCCACCAGCAGAGAACTAGCCACCTACAATGAGCAGTACTTC. This translates into CATSRELATYNEQYF. The rearrangement uses TRBV15 and TRBJ2-1; possibly TRBD2 for D (6 bases). The J call may be faulty, since TRBJ2-7 better matches the DNA end. The CDR3 runs 15 residues. CDR1 is LNHNV, CDR2 YYDKDF, per germline (reference sequence).

The chain combines TRBV28 with TRBJ1-2; D perhaps matches TRBD1 (6 bases). The CDR3 consists of 14 residues. The V end lost 4 bases, the J end lost 6 bases, and 15 bases lay between the germline ends. Germline V gives CDR1 MDHEN, CDR2 SYDVKM. Here the CDR3 DNA reads TGTGCCAGCAGTTCCCCGGACAGTAGGAATGGCTACACCTTC. Its translation is CASSSPDSRNGYTF.

The V gene is TRBV29-1, the J gene TRBJ2-7, with 8 bases lining up with TRBD1. In germline, CDR1 is SQVTM, CDR2 ANQGSEA. The junction had 5 bases not matched to a gene; V was cut back by 5 bases and J by 2 bases. This CDR3 contains 13 residues. The CDR3 nucleotides read TGCAGCGTTCGACAGGGGCCAACCTACGAGCAGTACTTC. Its translation is CSVRQGPTYEQYF.

The J gene is TRBJ2-3, the V gene TRBV15, with D possibly TRBD1 on 5 matching bases. Germline V gives CDR1 LNHNV, CDR2 YYDKDF (reference sequence). Trimming removed 7 bases at V and 2 bases at J, with 16 bases between. The CDR3 has 15 residues. Here the CDR3 reads CATKGEPDPTDTQYF. CDR3 coding DNA: TGTGCCACCAAAGGGGAACCGGATCCCACAGATACGCAGTATTTT.

V usage is TRBV29-1 and J usage is TRBJ2-1; D tentatively reads TRBD1 or TRBD2 (6 bases each). Trimming shortened V by 4 bases and J by 4 bases, and 11 bases separated the two germline ends. CDR3 size: 13 residues. Per the germline V gene, CDR1 is SQVTM and CDR2 is ANQGSEA. CDR3 region: CSVALGGYNEQFF. In DNA form, the CDR3 reads TGCAGCGTTGCCCTAGGGGGGTACAATGAGCAGTTCTTC.

This chain links TRBV9 with TRBJ2-5, with TRBD1 matching 8 bases. This CDR3 spans 14 amino acids. Germline V gives CDR1 SGDLS, CDR2 YYNGEE. With 4 bases clipped from V and 11 bases from J, the junction kept 13 bases outside the gene matches. The CDR3, as DNA: TGTGCCAGCAGCCTGAGACAGGGGCAAGGGGAGCAGTACTTC. Translated: CASSLRQGQGEQYF.

The V and J genes are TRBV7-9 and TRBJ2-7; 9 bases fit TRBD1. The DNA end favors TRBJ2-5, so the J call may be wrong. The germline V gene encodes CDR1 SEHNR and CDR2 FQNEAQ (reference sequence). CDR3 length equals 15 residues. This CDR3 reads CASSLDHGQGETQYF. CDR3 nucleotides: TGTGCCAGCAGCCTCGATCATGGACAGGGGGAGACCCAGTACTTC.